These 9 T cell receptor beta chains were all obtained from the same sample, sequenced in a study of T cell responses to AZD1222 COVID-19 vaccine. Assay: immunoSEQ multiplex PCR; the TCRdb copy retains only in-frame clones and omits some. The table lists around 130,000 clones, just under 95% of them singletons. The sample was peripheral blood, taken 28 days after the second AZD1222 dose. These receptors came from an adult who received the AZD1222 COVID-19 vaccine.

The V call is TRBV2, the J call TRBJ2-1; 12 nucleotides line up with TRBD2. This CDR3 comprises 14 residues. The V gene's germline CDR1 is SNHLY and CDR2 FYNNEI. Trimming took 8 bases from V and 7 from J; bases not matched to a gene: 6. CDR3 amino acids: CASSKLAGGNEQFF. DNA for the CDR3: TGTGCCAGCTCCAAACTAGCGGGAGGAAATGAGCAGTTCTTC.

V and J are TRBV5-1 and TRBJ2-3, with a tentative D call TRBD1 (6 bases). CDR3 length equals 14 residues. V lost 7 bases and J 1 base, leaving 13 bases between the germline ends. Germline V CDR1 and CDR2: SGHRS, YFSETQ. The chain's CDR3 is CASHPGDRTDTQYF. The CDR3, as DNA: TGCGCCAGCCACCCAGGGGACCGCACAGATACGCAGTATTTT.

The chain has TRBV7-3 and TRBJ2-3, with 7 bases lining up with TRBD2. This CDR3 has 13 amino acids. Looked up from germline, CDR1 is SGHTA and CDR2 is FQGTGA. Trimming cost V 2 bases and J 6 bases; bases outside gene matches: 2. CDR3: CASSLRLADTQYF. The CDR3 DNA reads TGTGCCAGCAGCTTACGACTAGCTGATACGCAGTATTTT.

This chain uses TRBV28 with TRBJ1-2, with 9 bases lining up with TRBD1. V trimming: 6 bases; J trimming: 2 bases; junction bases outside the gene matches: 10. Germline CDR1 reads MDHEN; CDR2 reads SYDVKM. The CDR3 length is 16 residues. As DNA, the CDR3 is TGTGCCAGCAGCCCGGATAGGGACAGGGCCAACTATGGCTACACCTTC. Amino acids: CASSPDRDRANYGYTF.

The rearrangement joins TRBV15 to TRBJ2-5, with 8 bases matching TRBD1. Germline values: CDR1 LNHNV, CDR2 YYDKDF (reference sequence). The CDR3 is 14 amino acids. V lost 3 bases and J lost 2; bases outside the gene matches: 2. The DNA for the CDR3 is TGTGCCACCAGCAGTCGACAGGGGCAAGAGACCCAGTACTTC. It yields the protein CATSSRQGQETQYF.

The CDR3 loop is CASSIDINGELFF. CDR3 bases: TGTGCCAGTAGTATAGATATCAACGGGGAGCTGTTTTTT. The genes are TRBV19 and TRBJ2-2; the D is unclear. Trimming took 0 bases from V and 7 from J, leaving 6 bases between them. CDR3 length: 13 residues. Germline V lookup: CDR1 LNHDA, CDR2 SQIVND (reference sequence).

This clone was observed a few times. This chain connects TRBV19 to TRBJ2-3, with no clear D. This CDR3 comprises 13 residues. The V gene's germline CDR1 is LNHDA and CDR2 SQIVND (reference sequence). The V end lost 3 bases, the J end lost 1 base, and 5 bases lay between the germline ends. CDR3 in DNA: TGTGCCAGTAGTATGAGCGGCACAGATACGCAGTATTTT. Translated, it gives CASSMSGTDTQYF.

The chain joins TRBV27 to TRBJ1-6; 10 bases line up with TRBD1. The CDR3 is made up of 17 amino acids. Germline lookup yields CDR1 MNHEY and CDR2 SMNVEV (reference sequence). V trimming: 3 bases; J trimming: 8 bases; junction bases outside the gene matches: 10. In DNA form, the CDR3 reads TGTGCCAGCAGTTTCCCCCCCGGACAGGGGGAATATTCACCCCTCCACTTT. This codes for CASSFPPGQGEYSPLHF.

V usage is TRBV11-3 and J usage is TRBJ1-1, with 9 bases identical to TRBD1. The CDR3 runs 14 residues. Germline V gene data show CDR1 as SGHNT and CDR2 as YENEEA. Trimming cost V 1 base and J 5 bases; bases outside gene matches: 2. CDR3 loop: CASSLGDRVTEAFF. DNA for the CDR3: TGTGCCAGCAGCTTAGGGGACAGGGTTACTGAAGCTTTCTTT.